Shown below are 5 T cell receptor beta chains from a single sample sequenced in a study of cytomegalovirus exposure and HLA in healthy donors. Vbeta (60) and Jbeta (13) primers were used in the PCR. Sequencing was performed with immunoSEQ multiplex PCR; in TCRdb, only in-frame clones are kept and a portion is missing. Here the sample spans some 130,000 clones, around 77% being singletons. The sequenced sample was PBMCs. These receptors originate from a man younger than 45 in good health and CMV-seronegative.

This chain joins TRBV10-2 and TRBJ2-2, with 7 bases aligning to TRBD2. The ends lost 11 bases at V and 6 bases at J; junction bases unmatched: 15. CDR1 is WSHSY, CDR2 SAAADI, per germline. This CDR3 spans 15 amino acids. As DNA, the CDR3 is TGCGCCGTCGGAGGGAGCGGGACCATACCCGGGGAGCTGTTTTTT. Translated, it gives CAVGGSGTIPGELFF.

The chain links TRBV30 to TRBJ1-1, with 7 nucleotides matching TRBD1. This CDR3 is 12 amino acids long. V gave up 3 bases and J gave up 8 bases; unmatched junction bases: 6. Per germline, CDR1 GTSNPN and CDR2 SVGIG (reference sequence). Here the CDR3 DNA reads TGTGCCTGGAGGAGAACGACAGGGGAAGCTTTCTTT. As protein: CAWRRTTGEAFF.

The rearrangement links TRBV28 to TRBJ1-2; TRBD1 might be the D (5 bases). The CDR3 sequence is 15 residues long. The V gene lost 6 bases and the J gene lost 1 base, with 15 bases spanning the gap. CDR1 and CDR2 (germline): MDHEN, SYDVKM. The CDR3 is CASRGTTDSNYGYTF. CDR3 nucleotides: TGTGCCAGCAGGGGTACGACAGACAGTAACTATGGCTACACCTTC.

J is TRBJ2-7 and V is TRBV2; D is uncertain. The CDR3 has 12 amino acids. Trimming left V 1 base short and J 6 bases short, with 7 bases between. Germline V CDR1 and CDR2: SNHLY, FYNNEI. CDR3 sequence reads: CASSEGAAEQYF. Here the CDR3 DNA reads TGTGCCAGCAGTGAAGGTGCGGCCGAGCAGTACTTC.

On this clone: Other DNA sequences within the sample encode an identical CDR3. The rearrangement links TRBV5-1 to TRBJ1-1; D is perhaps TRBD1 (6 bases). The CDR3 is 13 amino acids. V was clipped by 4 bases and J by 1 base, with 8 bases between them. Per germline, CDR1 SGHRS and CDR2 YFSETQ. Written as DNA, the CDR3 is TGCGCCAGCAGCCGGGACACGAACACTGAAGCTTTCTTT. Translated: CASSRDTNTEAFF.